The 2 T cell receptor beta chains presented below share a single source sample, sequenced in a study of blood T cells in healthy people across ages. Combining a sample-barcoded 5' primer with a J-beta primer mix, a second PCR ran for roughly 6 to 12 cycles. MiXCR, applied by TCRdb to the 5' RACE reads, yields one record per CDR3 protein. The sample carries 600,000 to 900,000 distinct CDR3 sequences, around 25% recorded once. The sample was also reused in another study, on T cells of mothers and their children.

Material for sequencing was blood. These TCRs come from a boy younger than 18 in good health.

This chain uses TRBV3-1 with TRBJ2-2; TRBD2 matches 9 bases. V dropped 2 bases and J dropped 5; count of bases not matched to a gene: 6. Germline V gene lookup returns CDR1 LGHDT and CDR2 YNNKEL (reference sequence). The CDR3 spans 16 residues. The CDR3 reads CASSQSQAGGTGELFF. CDR3 DNA sequence: TGTGCCAGCAGCCAATCCCAAGCGGGGGGTACCGGGGAGCTGTTTTTT.

The sample holds many counts of this clonotype. CDR3 in DNA: TGTGCCAGCGGTAACAATGAGCAGTTCTTC. Translating gives CASGNNEQFF. The chain is built from TRBV6-2 or TRBV6-3 and TRBJ2-1; D ambiguous. This CDR3 region has 10 residues. CDR1 and CDR2 (germline): MNHEY, SVGEGT. V shed 8 bases and J shed 5 bases, with 4 bases lying between them.